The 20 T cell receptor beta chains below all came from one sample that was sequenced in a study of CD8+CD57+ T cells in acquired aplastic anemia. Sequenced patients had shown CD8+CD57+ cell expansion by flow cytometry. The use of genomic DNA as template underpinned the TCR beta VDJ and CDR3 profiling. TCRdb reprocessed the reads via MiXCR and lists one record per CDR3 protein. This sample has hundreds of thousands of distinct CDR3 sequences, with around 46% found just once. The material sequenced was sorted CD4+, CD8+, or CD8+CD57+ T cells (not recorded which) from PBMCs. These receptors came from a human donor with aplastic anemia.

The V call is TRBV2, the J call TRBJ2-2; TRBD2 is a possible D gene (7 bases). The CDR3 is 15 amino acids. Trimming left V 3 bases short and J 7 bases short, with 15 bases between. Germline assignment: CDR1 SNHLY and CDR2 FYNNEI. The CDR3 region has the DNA TGTGCCAGCAGTGAGGTGCGGGGGCAAAGCGGGGAGCTGTTTTTT. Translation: CASSEVRGQSGELFF.

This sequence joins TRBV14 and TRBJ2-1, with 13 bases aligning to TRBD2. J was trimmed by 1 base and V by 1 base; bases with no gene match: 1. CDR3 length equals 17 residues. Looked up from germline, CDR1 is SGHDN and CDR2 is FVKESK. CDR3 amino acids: CASSQGLAGGSYNEQFF. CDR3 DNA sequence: TGTGCCAGCAGCCAAGGACTAGCGGGGGGTTCCTACAATGAGCAGTTCTTC.

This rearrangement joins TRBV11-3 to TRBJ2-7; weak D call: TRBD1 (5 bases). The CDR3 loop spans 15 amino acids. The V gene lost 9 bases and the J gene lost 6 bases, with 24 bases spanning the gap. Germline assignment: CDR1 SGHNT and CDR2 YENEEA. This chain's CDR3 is CASSIISPQGTEQYF. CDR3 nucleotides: TGTGCCAGTAGTATAATTTCTCCGCAGGGTACCGAGCAGTACTTC.

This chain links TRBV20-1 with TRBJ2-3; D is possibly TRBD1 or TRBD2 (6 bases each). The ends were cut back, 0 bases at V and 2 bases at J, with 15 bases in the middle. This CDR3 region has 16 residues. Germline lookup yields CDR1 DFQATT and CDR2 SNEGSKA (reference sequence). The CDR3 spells CSARDVLRGPTDTQYF. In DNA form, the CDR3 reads TGCAGTGCTAGAGATGTGCTCCGGGGGCCCACAGATACGCAGTATTTT.

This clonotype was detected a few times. The CDR3 nucleotides read TGTGCCATCCGCAAGACAGGGAATGAAAAACTGTTTTTT. This sequence encodes CAIRKTGNEKLFF. The gene calls are TRBV10-3 and TRBJ1-4; the match to TRBD1 covers 7 bases. The V segment lost 8 bases and the J segment 5 bases; nucleotides outside the gene matches: 5. This CDR3 has 13 residues. CDR1 is ENHRY and CDR2 is SYGVKD in the germline V gene.

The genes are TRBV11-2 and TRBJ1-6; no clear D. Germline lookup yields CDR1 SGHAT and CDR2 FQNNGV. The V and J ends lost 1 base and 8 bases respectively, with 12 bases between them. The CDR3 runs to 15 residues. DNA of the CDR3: TGTGCCAGCAGCTTAGCTGGGCTGAAGGATTCACCCCTCCACTTT. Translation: CASSLAGLKDSPLHF.

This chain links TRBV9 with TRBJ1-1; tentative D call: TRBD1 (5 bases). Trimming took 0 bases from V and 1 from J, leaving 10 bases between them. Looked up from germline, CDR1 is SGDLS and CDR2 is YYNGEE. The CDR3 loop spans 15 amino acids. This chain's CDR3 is CASSVDQGSNTEAFF. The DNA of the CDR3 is TGTGCCAGCAGCGTAGATCAGGGTTCGAACACTGAAGCTTTCTTT.

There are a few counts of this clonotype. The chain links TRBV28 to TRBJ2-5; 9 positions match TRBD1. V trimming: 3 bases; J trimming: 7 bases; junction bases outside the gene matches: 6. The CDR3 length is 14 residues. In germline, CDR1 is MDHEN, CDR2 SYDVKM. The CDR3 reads CASSFRDRVLTQYF. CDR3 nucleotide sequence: TGTGCCAGCAGTTTCCGGGACAGGGTTTTGACCCAGTACTTC.

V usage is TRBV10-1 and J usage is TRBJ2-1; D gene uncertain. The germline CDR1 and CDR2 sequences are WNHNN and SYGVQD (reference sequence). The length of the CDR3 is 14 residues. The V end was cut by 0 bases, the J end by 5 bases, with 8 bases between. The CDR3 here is CASSESPANNEQFF. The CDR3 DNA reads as TGCGCCAGCAGTGAGTCCCCCGCGAACAATGAGCAGTTCTTC.

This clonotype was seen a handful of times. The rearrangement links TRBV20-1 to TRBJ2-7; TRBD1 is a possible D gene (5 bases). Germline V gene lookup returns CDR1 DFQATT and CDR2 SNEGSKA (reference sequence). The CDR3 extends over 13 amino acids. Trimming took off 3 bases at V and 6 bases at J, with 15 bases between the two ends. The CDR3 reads CSARGLGLGEQYF. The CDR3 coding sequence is TGCAGTGCTAGGGGGCTAGGATTGGGCGAGCAGTACTTC.

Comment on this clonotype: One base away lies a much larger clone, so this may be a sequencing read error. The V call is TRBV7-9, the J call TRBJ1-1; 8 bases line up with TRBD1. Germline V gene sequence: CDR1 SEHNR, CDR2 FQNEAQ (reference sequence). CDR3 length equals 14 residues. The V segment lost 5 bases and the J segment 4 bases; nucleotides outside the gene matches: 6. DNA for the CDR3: TGTGCCAGCAGCCGGACAGGGCTCGGCACTGAAGCTTTCTTT. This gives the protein CASSRTGLGTEAFF.

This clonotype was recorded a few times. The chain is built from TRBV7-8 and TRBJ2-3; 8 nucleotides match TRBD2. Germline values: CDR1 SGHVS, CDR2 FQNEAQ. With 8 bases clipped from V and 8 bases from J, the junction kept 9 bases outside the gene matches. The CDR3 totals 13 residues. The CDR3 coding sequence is TGTGCCAGCGGGGCGGGAGGTATGGGTACGCAGTATTTT. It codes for CASGAGGMGTQYF.

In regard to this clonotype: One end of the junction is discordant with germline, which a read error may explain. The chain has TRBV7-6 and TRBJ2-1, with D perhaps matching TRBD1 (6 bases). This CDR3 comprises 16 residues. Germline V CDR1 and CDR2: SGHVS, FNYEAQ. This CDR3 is CASSLGDRSPYNEQFF. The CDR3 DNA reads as TGTGCCAGCAGCTTAGGTGACAGGTCCCCCTACAATGAACAGTTCTTC.

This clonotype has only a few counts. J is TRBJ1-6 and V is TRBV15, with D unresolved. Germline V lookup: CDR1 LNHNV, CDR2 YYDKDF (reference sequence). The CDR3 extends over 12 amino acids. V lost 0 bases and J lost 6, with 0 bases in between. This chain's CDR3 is CATSRDNSPLHF. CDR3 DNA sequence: TGTGCCACCAGCAGAGATAATTCACCCCTCCACTTT.

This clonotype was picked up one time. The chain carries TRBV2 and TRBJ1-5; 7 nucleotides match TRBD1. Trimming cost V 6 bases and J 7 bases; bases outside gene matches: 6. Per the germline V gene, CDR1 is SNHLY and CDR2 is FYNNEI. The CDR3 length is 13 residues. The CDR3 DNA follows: TGTGCCAGCAGATGGGACAGTATCCAGCCCCAGCATTTT. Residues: CASRWDSIQPQHF. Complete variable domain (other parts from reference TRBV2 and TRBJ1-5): EPEVTQTPSHQVTQMGQEVILRCVPISNHLYFYWYRQILGQKVEFLVSFYNNEISEKSEIFDDQFSVERPDGSNFTLKIRSTKLEDSAMYFCASRWDSIQPQHFGDGTRLSIL.

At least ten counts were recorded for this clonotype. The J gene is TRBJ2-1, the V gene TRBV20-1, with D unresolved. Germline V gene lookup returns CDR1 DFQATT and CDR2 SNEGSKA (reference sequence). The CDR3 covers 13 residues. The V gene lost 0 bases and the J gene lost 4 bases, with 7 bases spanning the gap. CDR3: CSARDRSYNEQFF. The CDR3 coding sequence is TGCAGTGCTAGAGATAGGAGTTACAATGAGCAGTTCTTC.

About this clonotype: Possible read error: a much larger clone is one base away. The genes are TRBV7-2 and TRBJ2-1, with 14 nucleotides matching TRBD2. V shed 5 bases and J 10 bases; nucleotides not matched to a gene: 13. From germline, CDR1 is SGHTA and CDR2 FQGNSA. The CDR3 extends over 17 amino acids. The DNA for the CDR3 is TGTGCCAGCAGCCCACGGACTAGCGGGGGGATCATCAAGGAGCAGTTCTTC. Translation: CASSPRTSGGIIKEQFF.

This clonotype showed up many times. In DNA form, the CDR3 reads TGTGCCAGCAGCGTGCCCGACCGGACCTACGAGCAGTACTTC. This sequence encodes CASSVPDRTYEQYF. The rearrangement uses TRBV7-9 and TRBJ2-7; D is uncertain. The germline V and J ends were trimmed by 5 bases and 2 bases, with 13 bases remaining between them. The CDR3 runs 14 residues. Germline V gene lookup returns CDR1 SEHNR and CDR2 FQNEAQ (reference sequence). Filled out from reference TRBV7-9 and TRBJ2-7, the complete variable domain reads DTGVSQNPRHKITKRGQNVTFRCDPISEHNRLYWYRQTLGQGPEFLTYFQNEAQLEKSRLLSDRFSAERPKGSFSTLEIQRTEQGDSAMYLCASSVPDRTYEQYFGPGTRLTVT.

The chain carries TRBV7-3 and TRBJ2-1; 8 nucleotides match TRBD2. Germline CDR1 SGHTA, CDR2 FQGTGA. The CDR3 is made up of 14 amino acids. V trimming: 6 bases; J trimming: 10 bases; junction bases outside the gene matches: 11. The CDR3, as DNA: TGTGCCAGCAGTTCCGGGGGGGGGGGGAGCGAGCAGTTCTTC. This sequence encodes CASSSGGGGSEQFF.

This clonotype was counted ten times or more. The CDR3 bases are TGTGCCAGCAATGTAGTCAGCACCTCTAACTATGGCTACACCTTC. It is translated as CASNVVSTSNYGYTF. The V and J genes are TRBV19 and TRBJ1-2; no clear D gene. The CDR3 totals 15 residues. Trimming removed 9 bases at V and 0 bases at J, with 17 bases between. CDR1 and CDR2 from the germline V gene are LNHDA and SQIVND (reference sequence).